This passage covers 7 T cell receptor beta chains from one sample sequenced in a study of shared clonotypes between healthy human individuals. The data were produced by immunoSEQ multiplex PCR, yet TCRdb's version contains in-frame clones alone and is incomplete. This sample carries 2 million to 3 million clones, 80% to 95% of them seen once, and the ten largest clones take 0.36%. Material for sequencing was naive CD4+ T cells from PBMCs. Subset here: CD45RA+ positively selected. The receptors derive from a young man in good health. Some clones in this sample may be carry-over from other donors' samples.

V and J are TRBV27 and TRBJ2-7; TRBD1 is a possible D gene (5 bases). This CDR3 contains 16 residues. CDR1 MNHEY and CDR2 SMNVEV come from the germline V gene (reference sequence). V shed 6 bases and J shed 6 bases, with 24 bases lying between them. The DNA for the CDR3 is TGTGCCAGCAGCCACCGGGTTTGGCAGGGTGCCGTCGAGCAGTACTTC. Amino acids: CASSHRVWQGAVEQYF.

Here the CDR3 reads CASSQVRLGRDEQFF. As DNA, the CDR3 is TGCGCCAGCAGCCAAGTGAGGCTAGGTCGAGATGAGCAGTTCTTC. The V gene is TRBV4-1, the J gene TRBJ2-1; D is ambiguous. The CDR3 extends over 15 amino acids. Germline-derived CDR1 and CDR2 are MGHRA and YSYEKL. Deletions cut 1 base from V and 8 bases from J, with 15 bases between.

The chain links TRBV28 to TRBJ1-2, with D uncertain. V lost 7 bases and J lost 6, with 6 bases in between. CDR3 length: 10 amino acids. Germline V gene sequence: CDR1 MDHEN, CDR2 SYDVKM. The CDR3 is CASKLDGYTF. In nucleotides, the CDR3 is TGTGCCAGCAAACTTGATGGCTACACCTTC.

The rearrangement uses TRBV30 and TRBJ1-4, with D unclear. This CDR3 is 11 amino acids long. Germline V gene data show CDR1 as GTSNPN and CDR2 as SVGIG (reference sequence). Trimming stripped 5 bases from V and 8 bases from J, with 9 bases between. The CDR3 spells CAWGREEKLFF. DNA for the CDR3: TGTGCCTGGGGGAGGGAGGAAAAACTGTTTTTT. The variable domain in full, with the rest retrieved from reference TRBV30 and TRBJ1-4, is SQTIHQWPATLVQPVGSPLSLECTVEGTSNPNLYWYRQAAGRGLQLLFYSVGIGQISSEVPQNLSASRPQDRQFILSSKKLLLSDSGFYLCAWGREEKLFFGSGTQLSVL.

V usage is TRBV5-1 and J usage is TRBJ2-2; the match to TRBD2 covers 14 bases. The CDR3 has 19 amino acids. Trimming removed 3 bases from V and 7 bases from J; junction bases left unmatched: 14. The V gene's germline CDR1 is SGHRS and CDR2 YFSETQ. The CDR3 nucleotides are TGCGCCAGCAGCTCCTTCGGGACTAGCGGGAGTGGGACATACGGGGAGCTGTTTTTT. It encodes CASSSFGTSGSGTYGELFF. The whole variable domain, remainder taken from reference TRBV5-1 and TRBJ2-2, is KAGVTQTPRYLIKTRGQQVTLSCSPISGHRSVSWYQQTPGQGLQFLFEYFSETQRNKGNFPGRFSGRQFSNSRSEMNVSTLELGDSALYLCASSSFGTSGSGTYGELFFGEGSRLTVL.

This clone was picked up a small number of times. J is TRBJ1-1 and V is TRBV18; D not resolved. Germline V gene data show CDR1 as KGHSH and CDR2 as LQKENI. Deletions cut 6 bases from V and 8 bases from J, with 19 bases between. The CDR3 consists of 14 residues. CDR3 loop: CASSIAQESLEAFF. In nucleotides, the CDR3 is TGTGCCAGCTCGATAGCTCAAGAATCCCTGGAAGCTTTCTTT.

The chain is built from TRBV7-9 and TRBJ2-5; 14 bases map to TRBD2. In germline, CDR1 is SEHNR, CDR2 FQNEAQ (reference sequence). CDR3 size: 18 residues. With 2 bases clipped from V and 1 base from J, the junction kept 6 bases outside the gene matches. The CDR3 here is CASSLSTSGRAFQETQYF. As DNA, the CDR3 is TGTGCCAGCAGCTTATCGACTAGCGGGAGGGCCTTCCAAGAGACCCAGTACTTC.